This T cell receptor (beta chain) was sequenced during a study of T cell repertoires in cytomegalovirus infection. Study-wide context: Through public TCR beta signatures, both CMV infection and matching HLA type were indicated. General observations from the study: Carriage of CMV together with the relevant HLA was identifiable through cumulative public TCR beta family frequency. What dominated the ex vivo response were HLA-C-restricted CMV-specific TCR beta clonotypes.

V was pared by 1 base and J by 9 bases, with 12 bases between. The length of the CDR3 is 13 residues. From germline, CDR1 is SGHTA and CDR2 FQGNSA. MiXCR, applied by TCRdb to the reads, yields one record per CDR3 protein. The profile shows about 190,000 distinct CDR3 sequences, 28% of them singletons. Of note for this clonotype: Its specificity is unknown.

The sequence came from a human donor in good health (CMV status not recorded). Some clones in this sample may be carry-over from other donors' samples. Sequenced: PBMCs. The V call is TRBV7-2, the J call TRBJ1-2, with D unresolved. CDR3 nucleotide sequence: TGTGCCAGCAGCTTAGAGGAAGGACTGCGCTACACCTTC. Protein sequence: CASSLEEGLRYTF.